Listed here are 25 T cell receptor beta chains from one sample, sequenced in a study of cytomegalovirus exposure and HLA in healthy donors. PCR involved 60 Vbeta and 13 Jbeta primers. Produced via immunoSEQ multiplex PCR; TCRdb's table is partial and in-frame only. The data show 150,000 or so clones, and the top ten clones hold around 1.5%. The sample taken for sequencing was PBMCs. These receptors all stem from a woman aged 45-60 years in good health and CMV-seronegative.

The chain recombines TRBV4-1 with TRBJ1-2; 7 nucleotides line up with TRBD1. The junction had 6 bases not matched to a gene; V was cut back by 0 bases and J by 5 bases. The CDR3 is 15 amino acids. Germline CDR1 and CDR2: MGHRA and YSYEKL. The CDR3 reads CASSQDSETGYGYTF. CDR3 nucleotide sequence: TGCGCCAGCAGCCAAGATTCAGAGACAGGGTATGGCTACACCTTC.

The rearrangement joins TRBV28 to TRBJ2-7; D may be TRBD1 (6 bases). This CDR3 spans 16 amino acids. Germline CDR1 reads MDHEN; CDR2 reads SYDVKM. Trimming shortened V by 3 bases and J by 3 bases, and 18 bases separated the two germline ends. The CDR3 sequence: CASSFMLRGTRYEQYF. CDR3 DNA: TGTGCCAGCAGTTTTATGTTAAGGGGGACACGCTACGAGCAGTACTTC.

CDR3 in amino acids: CAWSGYRNTGELFF. The CDR3 nucleotides read TGTGCCTGGAGTGGCTACAGGAACACCGGGGAGCTGTTTTTT. V and J are TRBV30 and TRBJ2-2; D gene uncertain. Trimming left V 1 base short and J 1 base short, with 7 bases between. The CDR3 has 14 residues. Per germline, CDR1 GTSNPN and CDR2 SVGIG (reference sequence).

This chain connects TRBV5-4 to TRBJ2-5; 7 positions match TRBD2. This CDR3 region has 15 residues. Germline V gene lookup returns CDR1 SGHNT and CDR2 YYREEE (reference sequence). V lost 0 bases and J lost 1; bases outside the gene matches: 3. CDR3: CASSLDRTSQETQYF. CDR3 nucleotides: TGTGCCAGCAGCTTGGACAGGACTAGCCAAGAGACCCAGTACTTC. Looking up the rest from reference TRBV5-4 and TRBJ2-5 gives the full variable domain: ETGVTQSPTHLIKTRGQQVTLRCSSQSGHNTVSWYQQALGQGPQFIFQYYREEENGRGNFPPRFSGLQFPNYSSELNVNALELDDSALYLCASSLDRTSQETQYFGPGTRLLVL.

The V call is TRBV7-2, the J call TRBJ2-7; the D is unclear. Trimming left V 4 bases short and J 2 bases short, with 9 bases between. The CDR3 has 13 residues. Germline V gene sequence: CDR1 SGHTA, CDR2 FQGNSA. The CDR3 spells CASSSDITYEQYF. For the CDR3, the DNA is TGTGCCAGCAGCTCCGACATAACCTACGAGCAGTACTTC. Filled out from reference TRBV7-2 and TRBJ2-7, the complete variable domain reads GAGVSQSPSNKVTEKGKDVELRCDPISGHTALYWYRQSLGQGLEFLIYFQGNSAPDKSGLPSDRFSAERTGGSVSTLTIQRTQQEDSAVYLCASSSDITYEQYFGPGTRLTVT.

The CDR3 loop reads CAFRGIGNEQFF. For the CDR3, the DNA is TGTGCTTTCAGGGGAATCGGGAATGAGCAGTTCTTC. This chain links TRBV30 with TRBJ2-1; weak D call: TRBD1 (6 bases). Per the germline V gene, CDR1 is GTSNPN and CDR2 is SVGIG (reference sequence). This CDR3 has 12 amino acids.

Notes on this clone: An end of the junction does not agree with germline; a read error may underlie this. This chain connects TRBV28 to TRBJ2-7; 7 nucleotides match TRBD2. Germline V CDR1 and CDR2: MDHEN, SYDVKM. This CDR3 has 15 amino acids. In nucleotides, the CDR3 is TGTGCCTGCAGGTCGGGGGGAACAAATTCCTACGAGCAGTACTTC. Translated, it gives CACRSGGTNSYEQYF. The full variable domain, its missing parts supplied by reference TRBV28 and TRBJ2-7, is DVKVTQSSRYLVKRTGEKVFLECVQDMDHENMFWYRQDPGLGLRLIYFSYDVKMKEKGDIPEGYSVSREKKERFSLILESASTNQTSMYLCACRSGGTNSYEQYFGPGTRLTVT.

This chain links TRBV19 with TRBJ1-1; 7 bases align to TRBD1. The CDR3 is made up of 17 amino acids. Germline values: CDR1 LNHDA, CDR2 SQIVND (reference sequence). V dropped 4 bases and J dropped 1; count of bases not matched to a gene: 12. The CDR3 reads CASSNRMTGSSNTEAFF. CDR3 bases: TGTGCCAGTAGTAACCGTATGACAGGGAGTTCGAACACTGAAGCTTTCTTT.

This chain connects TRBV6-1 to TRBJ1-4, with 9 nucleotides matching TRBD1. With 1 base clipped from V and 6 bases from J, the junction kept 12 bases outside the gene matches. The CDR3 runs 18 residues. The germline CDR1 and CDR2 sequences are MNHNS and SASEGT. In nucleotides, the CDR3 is TGTGCCAGCAGTGAAGGACGTATCCGGGACAGGGAGGATGAAAAACTGTTTTTT. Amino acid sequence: CASSEGRIRDREDEKLFF.

The CDR3 region is CASSLGGVDNEQFF. CDR3 nucleotides: TGTGCCAGCAGCTTAGGAGGGGTGGACAATGAGCAGTTCTTC. J is TRBJ2-1 and V is TRBV5-4, with a possible D match to TRBD2 (6 bases). Germline CDR1 SGHNT, CDR2 YYREEE (reference sequence). The CDR3 length is 14 residues. V was clipped by 2 bases and J by 5 bases, with 11 bases between them. Full variable domain (remainder filled in from reference TRBV5-4 and TRBJ2-1): ETGVTQSPTHLIKTRGQQVTLRCSSQSGHNTVSWYQQALGQGPQFIFQYYREEENGRGNFPPRFSGLQFPNYSSELNVNALELDDSALYLCASSLGGVDNEQFFGPGTRLTVL.

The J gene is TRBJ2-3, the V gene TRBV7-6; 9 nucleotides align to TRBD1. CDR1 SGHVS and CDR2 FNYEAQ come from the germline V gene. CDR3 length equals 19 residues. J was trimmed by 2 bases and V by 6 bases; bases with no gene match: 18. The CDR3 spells CASRRGQGSFWLNTDTQYF. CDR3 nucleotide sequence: TGTGCCAGCAGGCGGGGACAGGGATCATTTTGGTTAAACACAGATACGCAGTATTTT.

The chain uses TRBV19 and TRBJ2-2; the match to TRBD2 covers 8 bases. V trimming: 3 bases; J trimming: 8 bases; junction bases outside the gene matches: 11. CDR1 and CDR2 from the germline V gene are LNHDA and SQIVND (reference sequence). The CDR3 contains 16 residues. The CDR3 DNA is TGTGCCAGTAGTATGAGGAGCGGGGGCTTACGGGGGGAGCTGTTTTTT. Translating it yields CASSMRSGGLRGELFF.

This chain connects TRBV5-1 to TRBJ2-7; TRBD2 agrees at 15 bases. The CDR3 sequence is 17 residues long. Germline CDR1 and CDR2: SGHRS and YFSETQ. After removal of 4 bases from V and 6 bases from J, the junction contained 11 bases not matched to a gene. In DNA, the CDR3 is TGCGCCAGCAGCAGTGCGGGACTAGCGGGAGGAATAGGCGAGCAGTACTTC. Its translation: CASSSAGLAGGIGEQYF.

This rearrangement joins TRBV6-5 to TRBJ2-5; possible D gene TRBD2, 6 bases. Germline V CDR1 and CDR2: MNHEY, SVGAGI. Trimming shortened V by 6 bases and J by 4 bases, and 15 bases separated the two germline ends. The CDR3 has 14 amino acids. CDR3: CASSGRLEGETQYF. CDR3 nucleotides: TGTGCCAGCAGCGGAAGACTAGAGGGAGAGACCCAGTACTTC.

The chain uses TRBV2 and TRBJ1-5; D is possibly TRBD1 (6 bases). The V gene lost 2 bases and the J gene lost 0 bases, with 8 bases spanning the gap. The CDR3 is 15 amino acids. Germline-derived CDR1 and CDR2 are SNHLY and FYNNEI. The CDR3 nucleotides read TGTGCCAGCAGTGAACAGGGGAGTAGCAATCAGCCCCAGCATTTT. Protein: CASSEQGSSNQPQHF.

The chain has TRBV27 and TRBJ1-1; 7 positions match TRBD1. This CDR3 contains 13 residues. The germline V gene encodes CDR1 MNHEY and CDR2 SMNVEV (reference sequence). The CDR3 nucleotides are TGTCATGTACAAAGGGGGCGAGTCACTGAAGCTTTCTTT. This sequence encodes CHVQRGRVTEAFF.

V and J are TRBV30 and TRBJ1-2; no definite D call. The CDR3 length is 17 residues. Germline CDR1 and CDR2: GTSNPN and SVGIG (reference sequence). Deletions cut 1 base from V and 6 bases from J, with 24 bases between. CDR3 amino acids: CAWSGGFLDLKDDGYTF. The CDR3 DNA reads TGTGCCTGGAGTGGCGGGTTTTTGGACTTAAAGGATGATGGCTACACCTTC. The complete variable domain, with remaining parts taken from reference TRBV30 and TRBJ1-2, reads SQTIHQWPATLVQPVGSPLSLECTVEGTSNPNLYWYRQAAGRGLQLLFYSVGIGQISSEVPQNLSASRPQDRQFILSSKKLLLSDSGFYLCAWSGGFLDLKDDGYTFGSGTRLTVV.

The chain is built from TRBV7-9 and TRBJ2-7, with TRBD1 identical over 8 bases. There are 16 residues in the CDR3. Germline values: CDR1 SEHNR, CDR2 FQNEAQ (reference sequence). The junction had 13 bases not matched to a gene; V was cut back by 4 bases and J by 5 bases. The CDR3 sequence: CASSSLVGQGFDEQYF. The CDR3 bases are TGTGCCAGCAGCTCCCTCGTCGGACAGGGATTTGACGAGCAGTACTTC.

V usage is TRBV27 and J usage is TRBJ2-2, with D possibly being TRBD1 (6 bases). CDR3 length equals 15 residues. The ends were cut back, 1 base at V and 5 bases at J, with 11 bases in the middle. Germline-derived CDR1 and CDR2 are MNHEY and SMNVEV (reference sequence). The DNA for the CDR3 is TGTGCCAGCAGTTTATGGTCAGGGGCAACCGGGGAGCTGTTTTTT. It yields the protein CASSLWSGATGELFF.

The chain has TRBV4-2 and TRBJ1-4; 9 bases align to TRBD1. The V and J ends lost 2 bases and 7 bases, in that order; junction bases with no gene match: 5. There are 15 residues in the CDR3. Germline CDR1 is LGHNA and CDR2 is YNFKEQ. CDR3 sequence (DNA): TGTGCCAGCAGCCAACCGGGACAGGGTAGTGAAAAACTGTTTTTT. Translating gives CASSQPGQGSEKLFF.

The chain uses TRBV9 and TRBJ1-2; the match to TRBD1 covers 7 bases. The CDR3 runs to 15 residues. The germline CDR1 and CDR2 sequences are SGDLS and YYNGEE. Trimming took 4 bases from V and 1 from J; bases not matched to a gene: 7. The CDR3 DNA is TGTGCCAGCAGCCCAGGGACAGCGCGTAACTATGGCTACACCTTC. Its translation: CASSPGTARNYGYTF.

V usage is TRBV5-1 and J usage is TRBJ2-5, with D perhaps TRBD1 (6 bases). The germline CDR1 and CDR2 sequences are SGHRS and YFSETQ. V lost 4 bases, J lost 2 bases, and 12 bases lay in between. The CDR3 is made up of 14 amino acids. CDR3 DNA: TGCGCCAGCAGCCCCGGGACACAACAAGAGACCCAGTACTTC. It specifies CASSPGTQQETQYF.

CDR3 in DNA: TGTGCCACCAGCAGAGGCACGGTCCTAGGGGGTGAGCAGTTCTTC. Its translation: CATSRGTVLGGEQFF. V and J are TRBV15 and TRBJ2-1; D might be TRBD1 (6 bases). The CDR3 runs to 15 residues. The germline V and J ends were trimmed by 1 base and 9 bases, with 16 bases remaining between them. CDR1 and CDR2 (germline): LNHNV, YYDKDF (reference sequence). Full variable domain (remainder filled in from reference TRBV15 and TRBJ2-1): DAMVIQNPRYQVTQFGKPVTLSCSQTLNHNVMYWYQQKSSQAPKLLFHYYDKDFNNEADTPDNFQSRRPNTSFCFLDIRSPGLGDTAMYLCATSRGTVLGGEQFFGPGTRLTVL.

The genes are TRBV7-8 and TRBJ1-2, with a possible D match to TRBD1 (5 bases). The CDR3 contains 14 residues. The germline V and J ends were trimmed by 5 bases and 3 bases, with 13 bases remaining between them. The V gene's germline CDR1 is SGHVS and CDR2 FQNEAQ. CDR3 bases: TGTGCCAGCAGCGTAGACGGGGGTTACTATGGCTACACCTTC. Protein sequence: CASSVDGGYYGYTF.

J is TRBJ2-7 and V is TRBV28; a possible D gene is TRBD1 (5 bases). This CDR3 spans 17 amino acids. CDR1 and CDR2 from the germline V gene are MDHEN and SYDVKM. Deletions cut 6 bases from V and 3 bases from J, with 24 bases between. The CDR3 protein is CASSVSRMGLEVYEQYF. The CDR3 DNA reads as TGTGCCAGCAGCGTCTCTCGAATGGGGCTAGAGGTCTACGAGCAGTACTTC.